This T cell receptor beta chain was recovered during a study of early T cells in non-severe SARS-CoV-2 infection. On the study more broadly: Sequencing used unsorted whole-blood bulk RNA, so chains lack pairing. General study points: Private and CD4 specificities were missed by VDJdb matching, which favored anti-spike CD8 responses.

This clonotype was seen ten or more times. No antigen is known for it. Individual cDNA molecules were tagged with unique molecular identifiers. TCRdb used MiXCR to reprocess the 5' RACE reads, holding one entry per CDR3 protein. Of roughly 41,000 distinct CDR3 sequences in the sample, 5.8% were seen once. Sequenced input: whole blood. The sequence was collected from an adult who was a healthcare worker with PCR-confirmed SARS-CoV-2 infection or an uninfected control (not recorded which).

DNA of the CDR3: TGTGCCATCAGCCCAGGGGGACCTGAGACCCAGTACTTC. Residues: CAISPGGPETQYF. This chain links TRBV10-3 with TRBJ2-5; TRBD1 agrees at 7 bases. V was pared by 6 bases and J by 5 bases, with 6 bases of the junction left unmatched. Germline V lookup: CDR1 ENHRY, CDR2 SYGVKD. The CDR3 consists of 13 residues.